One and the same sample provided the 25 T cell receptor beta chains below, sequenced in a study of regulatory T cells in long-lasting Graves disease. TCR beta libraries were built with iRepertoire HTBI primers and Arm-PCR of CDR3 regions. TCRdb processed the multiplex PCR reads anew with MiXCR; each CDR3 protein has one entry. The repertoire holds 600,000 to 650,000 distinct CDR3 sequences, with roughly 15% as singletons. Time point here: newly diagnosed GD, antithyroid drugs for less than 3 months. The TCR library was made from RNA that had been extracted from PBMCs in TRIzol. This same sample was also part of a study on T cells in Graves' hyperthyroidism and ophthalmopathy.

The sequencing here drew on peripheral blood mononuclear cells (PBMCs), taken at new diagnosis, from a patient treated with antithyroid drugs. These TCRs come from a woman aged 25 to 39 with Graves disease.

This rearrangement joins TRBV20-1 to TRBJ2-2; 9 bases match TRBD2. J gave up 5 bases and V 5 bases, and 6 bases lay outside the gene matches. CDR1 and CDR2 from the germline V gene are DFQATT and SNEGSKA (reference sequence). This CDR3 has 14 residues. The CDR3 DNA sequence: TGCAGTGCTTATTCCCTAGCGGGAACCGGGGAGCTGTTTTTT. It encodes CSAYSLAGTGELFF.

V usage is TRBV6-2 or TRBV6-3 and J usage is TRBJ2-1, with 10 nucleotides matching TRBD1. The V gene's germline CDR1 is MNHEY and CDR2 SVGEGT. J gave up 1 base and V 8 bases, and 8 bases lay outside the gene matches. This CDR3 comprises 16 residues. The CDR3 sequence: CASGGTGVVSYNEQFF. CDR3 DNA: TGTGCCAGCGGTGGGACAGGGGTAGTTTCCTACAATGAGCAGTTCTTC.

This clonotype has a handful of counts. This chain connects TRBV6-2 or TRBV6-3 to TRBJ2-3, with D perhaps matching TRBD2 (7 bases). Trimming left V 5 bases short and J 2 bases short, with 14 bases between. The germline gives CDR1 MNHEY, CDR2 SVGEGT. The CDR3 spans 15 residues. The CDR3 reads CASSLRGGHTDTQYF. For the CDR3, the DNA is TGTGCCAGCAGTCTGAGGGGGGGTCACACAGATACGCAGTATTTT.

The chain has TRBV19 and TRBJ2-1; possible D gene TRBD2, 6 bases. CDR1 and CDR2 from the germline V gene are LNHDA and SQIVND (reference sequence). V was cut by 8 bases and J by 3 bases, with 14 bases left in between. The CDR3 has 14 amino acids. This CDR3 reads CASESSGFYNEQFF. The CDR3 nucleotides read TGTGCCAGTGAAAGTAGCGGCTTCTACAATGAGCAGTTCTTC.

This clonotype was observed many times. The chain recombines TRBV12-3 or TRBV12-4 with TRBJ2-7; no clear D gene. The CDR3 is 14 amino acids. With 3 bases removed from V and 2 bases from J, the gap between germline ends came to 11 bases. CDR3 DNA sequence: TGTGCCAGCAGTTTCGGCGGCGTAGCCTACGAGCAGTACTTC. It specifies CASSFGGVAYEQYF.

In its sample, this clonotype was seen many times. The chain carries TRBV12-3 or TRBV12-4 and TRBJ2-5, with D possibly TRBD2 on 6 matching bases. Trimming left V 6 bases short and J 4 bases short, with 21 bases between. CDR3 length equals 16 residues. The CDR3 coding sequence is TGTGCCAGCAGATCGAGAGGGGCCCTGGGGGGAGAGACCCAGTACTTC. This sequence encodes CASRSRGALGGETQYF.

In its sample, this clonotype was seen many times. The chain joins TRBV7-2 to TRBJ2-3; the D gene is possibly TRBD2 (6 bases). V was clipped by 6 bases and J by 4 bases, with 11 bases between them. Germline lookup yields CDR1 SGHTA and CDR2 FQGNSA. This CDR3 contains 13 residues. CDR3 loop: CASSWDLADTQYF. As DNA, the CDR3 is TGTGCCAGCAGTTGGGACTTGGCAGATACGCAGTATTTT. The variable domain in full, completed from reference TRBV7-2 and TRBJ2-3, reads GAGVSQSPSNKVTEKGKDVELRCDPISGHTALYWYRQSLGQGLEFLIYFQGNSAPDKSGLPSDRFSAERTGGSVSTLTIQRTQQEDSAVYLCASSWDLADTQYFGPGTRLTVL.

This chain connects TRBV7-9 to TRBJ2-4; D may be TRBD2 (5 bases). Germline loops: CDR1 SEHNR, CDR2 FQNEAQ (reference sequence). The CDR3 is made up of 13 amino acids. V shed 8 bases and J shed 1 base, with 9 bases lying between them. CDR3 sequence: CASGGEAKNIQYF. Here the CDR3 DNA reads TGTGCCAGCGGAGGTGAGGCCAAAAACATTCAGTACTTC.

This clonotype was counted many times. This chain links TRBV5-1 with TRBJ2-5; a possible D gene is TRBD1 (6 bases). CDR1 and CDR2 from the germline V gene are SGHRS and YFSETQ. The CDR3 covers 14 residues. Trimming pared 3 bases from V and 2 bases from J, leaving 11 bases between. The CDR3 loop reads CASSSTTGQETQYF. The DNA for the CDR3 is TGCGCCAGCAGCTCCACGACAGGTCAAGAGACCCAGTACTTC.

Comment on this clonotype: At one boundary the junction diverges from the germline segment, which might be a read error. CDR3 sequence (DNA): TGTGCCAGCAGCGAAGAGGGGGCGGCAGAAAAACTGTTTTTT. It encodes CASSEEGAAEKLFF. The rearrangement joins TRBV3-1 to TRBJ1-4; 7 bases are shared with TRBD1. The CDR3 sequence is 14 residues long. Germline V gene data show CDR1 as LGHDT and CDR2 as YNNKEL (reference sequence).

A few counts support this clonotype. The V and J genes are TRBV5-6 and TRBJ1-2, with D unclear. Germline CDR1 is SGHDT and CDR2 is YYEEEE. V lost 2 bases and J 7 bases, leaving 12 bases between the germline ends. CDR3 length: 13 amino acids. The DNA of the CDR3 is TGTGCCAGCAGCTTACAGATCTCGGGTGGCTACACCTTC. Translating it yields CASSLQISGGYTF.

The CDR3 spells CASSQGRLAGGISSYEQYF. In DNA, the CDR3 is TGCGCCAGCAGCCAGGGGCGACTAGCGGGAGGTATATCTTCCTACGAGCAGTACTTC. V is TRBV4-1 and J is TRBJ2-7; 13 positions agree with TRBD2. The CDR3 has 19 amino acids. V dropped 3 bases and J dropped 1; count of bases not matched to a gene: 12. Germline V gives CDR1 MGHRA, CDR2 YSYEKL.

This clonotype was seen more than once but under ten times. The V gene is TRBV27, the J gene TRBJ2-1; 7 positions agree with TRBD2. Germline values: CDR1 MNHEY, CDR2 SMNVEV (reference sequence). V lost 2 bases and J lost 2; bases outside the gene matches: 3. The CDR3 loop spans 15 amino acids. The CDR3 DNA sequence: TGTGCCAGCAGTTTAGAGCGGGGTCCCTACAATGAGCAGTTCTTC. This gives the protein CASSLERGPYNEQFF.

This clonotype was observed many times. The chain joins TRBV20-1 to TRBJ1-2; D possibly corresponds to TRBD1 (5 bases). V lost 6 bases to trimming and J lost 1 base, with 12 bases between them. Germline assignment: CDR1 DFQATT and CDR2 SNEGSKA (reference sequence). The CDR3 runs to 13 residues. The CDR3 DNA is TGCAGTGCATGGGACGGATATAACTATGGCTACACCTTC. This gives the protein CSAWDGYNYGYTF.

In this sample, this clonotype turned up many times. The chain joins TRBV12-3 or TRBV12-4 to TRBJ2-3, with D hard to call. V was pared by 5 bases and J by 0 bases, with 15 bases between. This CDR3 has 16 amino acids. The chain's CDR3 is CASSLTTVTSTDTQYF. The CDR3 DNA reads as TGTGCCAGCAGTCTAACAACCGTAACTAGCACAGATACGCAGTATTTT.

This clonotype was seen many times. The rearrangement uses TRBV7-8 and TRBJ2-1; D remains unclear. This CDR3 has 15 residues. The germline V and J ends were trimmed by 6 bases and 0 bases, with 12 bases remaining between them. CDR1 and CDR2 from the germline V gene are SGHVS and FQNEAQ. The CDR3 sequence: CASRPDIRSYNEQFF. The DNA of the CDR3 is TGTGCCAGCAGGCCAGACATACGCTCCTACAATGAGCAGTTCTTC.

The chain is built from TRBV10-3 and TRBJ1-1, with D maybe TRBD1 (6 bases). Germline V CDR1 and CDR2: ENHRY, SYGVKD. CDR3 length: 15 amino acids. Trimming pared 6 bases from V and 7 bases from J, leaving 21 bases between. CDR3 protein: CAISEGDTPMGEAFF. The CDR3 nucleotides are TGTGCCATCAGCGAGGGGGACACCCCGATGGGTGAAGCTTTCTTT.

This chain connects TRBV25-1 to TRBJ2-3; a weak D match, TRBD1 (5 bases). Between the trimmed V and J ends, which lost 2 bases and 2 bases, there was a span of 17 bases. Per the germline V gene, CDR1 is MGHDK and CDR2 is SYGVNS. The CDR3 contains 17 residues. The CDR3 here is CASSEKGKGPITDTQYF. The CDR3 coding sequence is TGTGCCAGCAGTGAAAAGGGGAAGGGGCCAATCACAGATACGCAGTATTTT.

This clonotype came up many times. The genes are TRBV7-2 and TRBJ1-1; D call uncertain. This CDR3 has 14 amino acids. The germline gives CDR1 SGHTA, CDR2 FQGNSA. Trimming stripped 5 bases from V and 7 bases from J, with 17 bases between. The CDR3 region is CASSERGGRLEAFF. For the CDR3, the DNA is TGTGCCAGCAGCGAGAGAGGAGGACGGCTTGAAGCTTTCTTT.

The chain joins TRBV4-1 to TRBJ2-1; weak D call: TRBD2 (5 bases). Trimming shortened V by 5 bases and J by 8 bases, and 13 bases separated the two germline ends. The CDR3 runs to 13 residues. Germline V gives CDR1 MGHRA, CDR2 YSYEKL. CDR3 loop: CASSSGGGDEQFF. CDR3 sequence (DNA): TGCGCCAGCAGCTCAGGTGGAGGCGATGAGCAGTTCTTC.

This clonotype was detected a few times. The gene calls are TRBV9 and TRBJ2-2; a weak D match, TRBD2 (7 bases). The CDR3 has 16 amino acids. CDR1 is SGDLS, CDR2 YYNGEE, per germline. The ends were cut back, 3 bases at V and 3 bases at J, with 15 bases in the middle. The CDR3 DNA reads as TGTGCCAGCAGCGGAGAGGGAGGGGGACACACCGGGGAGCTGTTTTTT. Protein: CASSGEGGGHTGELFF.

The chain joins TRBV9 to TRBJ1-4; D is ambiguous. Per germline, CDR1 SGDLS and CDR2 YYNGEE. The CDR3 spans 16 residues. V gave up 0 bases and J gave up 5 bases, with 14 bases separating them. The CDR3 is CASSVAADPGNEKLFF. The CDR3 coding sequence is TGTGCCAGCAGCGTAGCTGCTGACCCTGGGAATGAAAAACTGTTTTTT.

This clonotype came up a few times. This chain links TRBV15 with TRBJ2-7, with TRBD2 identical over 10 bases. CDR3 size: 15 residues. Per the germline V gene, CDR1 is LNHNV and CDR2 is YYDKDF (reference sequence). The V and J ends lost 3 bases and 7 bases, in that order; junction bases with no gene match: 9. This CDR3 reads CATSRASGRAEEQYF. As DNA, the CDR3 is TGTGCCACCAGCAGGGCAAGCGGGAGGGCCGAGGAGCAGTACTTC.

This clonotype came up many times. The CDR3 DNA is TGTGCCAGCAGTCGACCACCCCGGGGGACTAGCACAGATACGCAGTATTTT. Its translation: CASSRPPRGTSTDTQYF. The chain uses TRBV6-1 and TRBJ2-3; D may be TRBD2 (6 bases). Per the germline V gene, CDR1 is MNHNS and CDR2 is SASEGT. The V end lost 5 bases, the J end lost 0 bases, and 18 bases lay between the germline ends. The CDR3 contains 17 residues.

This clonotype appeared many times. The rearrangement joins TRBV12-3 or TRBV12-4 to TRBJ1-2; 7 bases align to TRBD1. The CDR3 totals 13 residues. V dropped 6 bases and J dropped 4; count of bases not matched to a gene: 5. CDR3 in amino acids: CASRRRDSYGYTF. The CDR3 nucleotides are TGTGCCAGCAGGCGCCGGGACAGCTATGGCTACACCTTC.